This passage covers 13 T cell receptor beta chains from one sample sequenced in a study of T-cell reconstitution after alpha-beta-depleted transplantation in children. Preparation of the TCRbeta library involved a method that used unique molecular identifiers. TCRdb re-called the PCR reads with MiXCR, one entry per CDR3 protein. The sample has some 95,000 distinct CDR3 sequences, about 25% seen once; the top ten hold 20% to 25%. The sample consisted of PBMCs, taken before TCRalphabeta/CD19-depleted stem cell transplant. The origin of the receptors is a boy younger than 10 with acute lymphoblastic leukemia, due to receive a stem cell transplant.

The chain has TRBV10-2 and TRBJ2-1, with 8 positions matching TRBD2. There are 15 residues in the CDR3. Germline-derived CDR1 and CDR2 are WSHSY and SAAADI. The V and J ends lost 6 bases and 1 base, in that order; junction bases with no gene match: 5. The CDR3 reads CASRGLAGSYNEQFF. The CDR3 DNA reads as TGCGCCAGCAGAGGACTAGCAGGTTCCTACAATGAGCAGTTCTTC.

This clonotype appeared many times. The chain links TRBV14 to TRBJ2-5; D is ambiguous. The CDR3 sequence is 13 residues long. Trimming removed 4 bases at V and 3 bases at J, with 9 bases between. The germline V gene encodes CDR1 SGHDN and CDR2 FVKESK. Written as DNA, the CDR3 is TGTGCCAGCAGCCCTCAGACTGAAGAGACCCAGTACTTC. This encodes CASSPQTEETQYF.

The chain combines TRBV10-3 with TRBJ2-3; D unresolved. Trimming pared 8 bases from V and 6 bases from J, leaving 15 bases between. CDR1 ENHRY and CDR2 SYGVKD come from the germline V gene. This CDR3 contains 13 residues. The CDR3 DNA sequence: TGTGCCATCGTTTCCCGCCTGGTGGATACGCAGTATTTT. Its translation is CAIVSRLVDTQYF.

The rearrangement uses TRBV6-1 and TRBJ2-7, with D maybe TRBD2 (5 bases). The germline gives CDR1 MNHNS, CDR2 SASEGT. Deletions cut 8 bases from V and 2 bases from J, with 13 bases between. This CDR3 contains 13 residues. The CDR3 protein is CASAIGLTYEQYF. The CDR3 nucleotides are TGTGCCAGCGCCATAGGACTGACCTACGAGCAGTACTTC.

V gene TRBV9 combines with J gene TRBJ2-2; D call uncertain. V lost 2 bases and J 4 bases, leaving 6 bases between the germline ends. Germline values: CDR1 SGDLS, CDR2 YYNGEE. This CDR3 comprises 13 residues. Here the CDR3 DNA reads TGTGCCAGCAGCGTTGTAAGCACCGGGGAGCTGTTTTTT. Protein sequence: CASSVVSTGELFF. Supplemented by reference TRBV9 and TRBJ2-2, the full variable domain reads DSGVTQTPKHLITATGQRVTLRCSPRSGDLSVYWYQQSLDQGLQFLIQYYNGEERAKGNILERFSAQQFPDLHSELNLSSLELGDSALYFCASSVVSTGELFFGEGSRLTVL.

The rearrangement joins TRBV24-1 to TRBJ2-1; D not certain. V was clipped by 4 bases and J by 0 bases, with 9 bases between them. The germline CDR1 and CDR2 sequences are KGHDR and SFDVKD. The CDR3 has 15 amino acids. The chain's CDR3 is CATSDWSSSYNEQFF. CDR3 DNA: TGTGCCACCAGTGACTGGTCGAGCTCCTACAATGAGCAGTTCTTC.

To note about this clonotype: A read error may be the cause here, since a much bigger clone is one base away. The V call is TRBV12-3 or TRBV12-4, the J call TRBJ2-7; 7 bases map to TRBD2. The CDR3 is made up of 12 amino acids. The chain's CDR3 is CASSLGGEEHYF. DNA for the CDR3: TGTGCCAGCAGTTTGGGAGGGGAAGAGCATTACTTC.

This clonotype was picked up a small number of times. This chain uses TRBV11-2 with TRBJ2-1; D possibly matches TRBD1 or TRBD2 (5 bases each). This CDR3 contains 14 residues. From germline, CDR1 is SGHAT and CDR2 FQNNGV. Trimming stripped 5 bases from V and 0 bases from J, with 8 bases between. CDR3 coding DNA: TGTGCCAGCAGCCGGGACGCCTCCTACAATGAGCAGTTCTTC. Protein product: CASSRDASYNEQFF.

This clonotype has more than one count but fewer than ten. The V call is TRBV27, the J call TRBJ2-7, with 8 bases fitting TRBD1. The J segment lost 2 bases and the V segment lost 5 bases, leaving 8 bases of the junction unmatched. CDR3 length equals 15 residues. Germline V gene sequence: CDR1 MNHEY, CDR2 SMNVEV (reference sequence). The CDR3 DNA sequence: TGTGCCAGCAGTAGGGGACAGGCATCGCCCTACGAGCAGTACTTC. This sequence encodes CASSRGQASPYEQYF.

The chain links TRBV7-8 to TRBJ2-3; D remains unclear. Germline V lookup: CDR1 SGHVS, CDR2 FQNEAQ. The CDR3 covers 15 residues. V lost 5 bases to trimming and J lost 2 bases, with 14 bases between them. CDR3 region: CASSISPQLTDTQYF. Written as DNA, the CDR3 is TGTGCCAGCAGCATAAGTCCCCAGCTCACAGATACGCAGTATTTT.

The CDR3 nucleotides are TGCAGTGCTAGAGATTTAGGGACCTACGAGCAGTACTTC. This codes for CSARDLGTYEQYF. The V gene is TRBV20-1, the J gene TRBJ2-7; D unclear. The V gene lost 0 bases and the J gene lost 2 bases, with 8 bases spanning the gap. The CDR3 is 13 amino acids. Germline lookup yields CDR1 DFQATT and CDR2 SNEGSKA (reference sequence).

Many counts were recorded for this clonotype. This rearrangement joins TRBV12-3 or TRBV12-4 to TRBJ2-1, with a possible D match to TRBD2 (6 bases). Deletions cut 1 base from V and 7 bases from J, with 14 bases between. The CDR3 is 15 amino acids. The CDR3 sequence: CASSLVSGGVNEQFF. CDR3 coding DNA: TGTGCCAGCAGTTTAGTTAGCGGAGGGGTAAATGAGCAGTTCTTC.

This clonotype has more than one count but fewer than ten. CDR3 sequence (DNA): TGTGCCAGCAGCCAATGGGGCCCCGAGCAGTACTTC. This gives the protein CASSQWGPEQYF. The J gene is TRBJ2-7, the V gene TRBV3-1; D is perhaps TRBD1 (5 bases). V was pared by 2 bases and J by 6 bases, with 8 bases between. This CDR3 contains 12 residues. Germline values: CDR1 LGHDT, CDR2 YNNKEL (reference sequence).